This T cell receptor (beta chain) was retrieved from a study of blood T cell repertoires in COVID-19. Study summary: The study drew acute and convalescent COVID-19 samples from the United States, Italy and Spain. The cDNA or gDNA used as material had been derived from T cells, B-cell-depleted T cells, or PBMCs.

Original processing notes: Amplification with reference gene primers provided the estimates of nucleated cell counts. The repertoire was sequenced with immunoSEQ multiplex PCR; TCRdb's copy has only in-frame clones and lacks some. V and J calls plus clone size are reproduced from that table; the DNA served to infer D and trimming. The table shows about 71,000 clones, with roughly nine tenths occurring only once. This CDR3 contains 15 residues. J lost 0 bases, V lost 5 bases, and 6 bases had no gene match. Germline lookup yields CDR1 LGHDT and CDR2 YNNKEL (reference sequence). Material: peripheral blood. The receptor was isolated from a woman between 18 and 29 years old with acute or convalescent COVID-19. This chain joins TRBV3-1 (or the pseudogene TRBV3-2) and TRBJ1-1, with TRBD1 matching 7 bases. CDR3 DNA sequence: TGTGCCAGCAGCTCGGGACAGATATTGAACACTGAAGCTTTCTTT. As protein: CASSSGQILNTEAFF.